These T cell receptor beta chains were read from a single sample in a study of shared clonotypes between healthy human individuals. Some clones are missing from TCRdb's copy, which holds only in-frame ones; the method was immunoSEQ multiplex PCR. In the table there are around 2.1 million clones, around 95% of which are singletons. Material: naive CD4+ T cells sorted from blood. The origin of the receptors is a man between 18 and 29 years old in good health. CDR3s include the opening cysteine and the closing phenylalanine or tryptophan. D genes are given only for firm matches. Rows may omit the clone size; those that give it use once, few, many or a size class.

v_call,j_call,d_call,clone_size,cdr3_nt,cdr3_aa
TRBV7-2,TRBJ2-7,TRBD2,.,TGTGCCAGCAGCTTATCCGTGGCTAGCGGATTGTACGAGCAGTACTTC,CASSLSVASGLYEQYF
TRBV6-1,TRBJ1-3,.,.,TGTGCCAGCAGTGAGTGGGGGAATCGTGGAAACACCATATATTTT,CASSEWGNRGNTIYF
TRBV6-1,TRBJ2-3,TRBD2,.,TGTGCCAGCAATAACCCGGGACTAGCGGCAGATACGCAGTATTTT,CASNNPGLAADTQYF
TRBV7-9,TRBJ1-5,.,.,TGTGCCAGCAGCTTAGGACAGCCGGGGAGCAATCAGCCCCAGCATTTT,CASSLGQPGSNQPQHF
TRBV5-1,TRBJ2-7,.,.,TGCGCCAGCAGCTTGTTTCGTTATGGGGGTAGATTTCGTCGCGAGCAGTACTTC,CASSLFRYGGRFRREQYF
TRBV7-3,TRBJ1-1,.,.,TGTGCCAGCAGCGAAGGGTCCGGATTTGAAGCTTTCTTT,CASSEGSGFEAFF
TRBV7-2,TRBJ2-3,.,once,TGTGCCAGCAGCTTAGGGCCCCTTCAAGATACGCAGTATTTT,CASSLGPLQDTQYF
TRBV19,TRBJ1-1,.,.,TGTGCCAGTAGTTTTACGGGGTCTGAAGCTTTCTTT,CASSFTGSEAFF
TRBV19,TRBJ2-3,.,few,TGTGCCAGTAGTTCGACCGGGACACCAGATACGCAGTATTTT,CASSSTGTPDTQYF
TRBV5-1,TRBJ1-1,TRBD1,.,TGCGCCAGCAGCCCGGGACAGGGGGCCCCGGGTACTGAAGCTTTCTTT,CASSPGQGAPGTEAFF
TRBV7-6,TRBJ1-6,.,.,TGTGCCAGCAGCCGCAACCCAGATTCACCCCTCCACTTT,CASSRNPDSPLHF
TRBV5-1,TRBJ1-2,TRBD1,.,TGCGCCAGCAGCGCGGACTTGGGAGGGTACAGGGGAGGCTATGGCTACACCTTC,CASSADLGGYRGGYGYTF
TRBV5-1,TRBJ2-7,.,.,TGCGCCAGCAGCACGGATAGCGGGACAGGCGATGGGCAGTACTTC,CASSTDSGTGDGQYF
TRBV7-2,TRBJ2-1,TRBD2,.,TGTGCCAGCAGCCTTCTAGCGGGAACGACCTACAATGAGCAGTTCTTC,CASSLLAGTTYNEQFF
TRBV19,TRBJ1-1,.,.,TGTGCCAGTAGTAAGAGGGGCACTGAAGCTTTCTTT,CASSKRGTEAFF
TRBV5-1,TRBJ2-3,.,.,TGCGCCAGCAGCTTGACAGTAGCGGTCACAGATACGCAGTATTTT,CASSLTVAVTDTQYF
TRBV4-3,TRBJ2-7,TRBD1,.,TGCGCCAGCAGCCAAGCGTGGGGACAGGGGGTTTACGAGCAGTACTTC,CASSQAWGQGVYEQYF